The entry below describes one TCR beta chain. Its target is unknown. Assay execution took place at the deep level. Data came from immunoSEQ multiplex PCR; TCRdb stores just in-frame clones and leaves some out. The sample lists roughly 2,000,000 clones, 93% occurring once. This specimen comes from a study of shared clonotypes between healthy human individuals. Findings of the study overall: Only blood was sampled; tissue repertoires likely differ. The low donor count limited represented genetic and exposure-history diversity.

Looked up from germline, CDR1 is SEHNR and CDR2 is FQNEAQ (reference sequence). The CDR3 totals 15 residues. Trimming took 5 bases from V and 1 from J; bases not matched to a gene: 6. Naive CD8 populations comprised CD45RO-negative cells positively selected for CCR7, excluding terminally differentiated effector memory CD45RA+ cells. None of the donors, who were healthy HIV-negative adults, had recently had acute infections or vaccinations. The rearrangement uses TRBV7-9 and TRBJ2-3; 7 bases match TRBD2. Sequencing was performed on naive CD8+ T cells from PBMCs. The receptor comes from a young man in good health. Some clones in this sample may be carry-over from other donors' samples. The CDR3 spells CASSGGTSGTDTQYF. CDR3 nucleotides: TGTGCCAGCAGCGGAGGAACTAGCGGCACAGATACGCAGTATTTT.